This T cell receptor (beta chain) was sequenced in a study of blood T cell repertoires in COVID-19. The length of the CDR3 is 15 residues. With 6 bases removed from V and 2 bases from J, the gap between germline ends came to 14 bases. Germline-derived CDR1 and CDR2 are MNHEY and SVGAGI. Profiling relied on immunoSEQ multiplex PCR, and the TCRdb table lists in-frame clones only, not all of them. The sample lists more than 85,000 clones; 80% to 95% were seen once. Sequencing input: peripheral blood. The receptor was isolated from a man between 18 and 35 years old with acute or convalescent COVID-19. This chain uses TRBV6-5 with TRBJ1-5, with D tentatively TRBD1 (5 bases). CDR3 in amino acids: CASSSGPGGNQPQHF. The DNA for the CDR3 is TGTGCCAGCAGCTCGGGTCCGGGGGGCAATCAGCCCCAGCATTTT.